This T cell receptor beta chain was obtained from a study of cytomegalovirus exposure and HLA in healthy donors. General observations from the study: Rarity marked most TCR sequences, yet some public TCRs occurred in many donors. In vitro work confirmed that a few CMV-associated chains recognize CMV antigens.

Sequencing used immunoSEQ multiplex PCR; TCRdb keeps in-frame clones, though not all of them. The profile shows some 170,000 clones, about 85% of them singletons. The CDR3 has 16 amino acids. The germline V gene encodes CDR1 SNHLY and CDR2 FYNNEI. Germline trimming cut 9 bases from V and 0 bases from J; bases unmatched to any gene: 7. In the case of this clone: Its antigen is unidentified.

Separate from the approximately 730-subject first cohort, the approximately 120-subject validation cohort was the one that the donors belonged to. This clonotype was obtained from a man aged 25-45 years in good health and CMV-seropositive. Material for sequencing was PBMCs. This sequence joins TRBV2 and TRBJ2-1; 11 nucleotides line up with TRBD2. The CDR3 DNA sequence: TGTGCCAGGTCTAGCGGGGGGATAGCCTCCTACAATGAGCAGTTCTTC. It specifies CARSSGGIASYNEQFF.